The 10 T cell receptor beta chains below were found in one sample sequenced in a study of T cell clonality in common variable immunodeficiency. Their antigens are not known. Clones were read by immunoSEQ multiplex PCR, and TCRdb kept only the in-frame ones, dropping some. The data include more than 6,500 clones; the top ten clones carry 3.7%. General study findings and limits: Reportedly, TCR beta sequences from common variable immunodeficiency showed fewer deletions and N-nucleotide insertions.

The specimen sequenced was peripheral blood mononuclear cells. The receptors derive from a human donor with common variable immunodeficiency.

Of note for this clone: Read sequence stops 3 residues before the CDR3 end, and the germline J gene provides the missing end. V gene TRBV30 combines with J gene TRBJ2-7; the D is unclear. Between the trimmed V and J ends, which lost 5 bases and 1 base, there was a span of 9 bases. The CDR3 is made up of 12 amino acids. CDR1 GTSNPN and CDR2 SVGIG come from the germline V gene (reference sequence). The CDR3 loop is CAWAPHSYEQYF. CDR3 bases read: TGTGCCTGGGCCCCACATTCCTACGAG. The full variable domain, in which reference TRBV30 and TRBJ2-7 provide the parts outside the CDR3, is SQTIHQWPATLVQPVGSPLSLECTVEGTSNPNLYWYRQAAGRGLQLLFYSVGIGQISSEVPQNLSASRPQDRQFILSSKKLLLSDSGFYLCAWAPHSYEQYFGPGTRLTVT.

As regards this clone: The read comes to an end 3 residues before the CDR3 does, leaving the germline J gene to fill in the end. V gene TRBV2 combines with J gene TRBJ2-7; 8 nucleotides align to TRBD2. Germline V CDR1 and CDR2: SNHLY, FYNNEI. The CDR3 spans 13 residues. Trimming cost V 6 bases and J 4 bases; bases outside gene matches: 5. CDR3 sequence: CASSSGTRYEQYF. The CDR3 bases that were read are TGTGCCAGCAGCTCCGGGACTAGGTACGAG. Full variable domain (outside the CDR3, taken from reference TRBV2 and TRBJ2-7): EPEVTQTPSHQVTQMGQEVILRCVPISNHLYFYWYRQILGQKVEFLVSFYNNEISEKSEIFDDQFSVERPDGSNFTLKIRSTKLEDSAMYFCASSSGTRYEQYFGPGTRLTVT.

As regards this clone: With the read ending 3 residues before the CDR3 end, the germline J gene is used to fill in that end. The rearrangement uses TRBV6-2 or TRBV6-3 and TRBJ2-5; 7 nucleotides match TRBD1. CDR1 is MNHEY, CDR2 SVGEGT, per germline. V gave up 6 bases and J gave up 5 bases; unmatched junction bases: 15. The CDR3 covers 16 residues. The sequenced CDR3 bases are TGTGCCAGCAGAACCGTCTACAGGGGATCGACGGAGACC. This translates into CASRTVYRGSTET. The complete CDR3 protein is CASRTVYRGSTETQYF.

For this clone: The sequenced fragment ends 3 residues before the CDR3 boundary, so the rest is inferred from the germline J gene. The chain uses TRBV18 and TRBJ1-3; D perhaps matches TRBD1 (6 bases). CDR3 length equals 16 residues. The V and J ends lost 4 bases and 1 base respectively, with 14 bases between them. Germline CDR1 reads KGHSH; CDR2 reads LQKENI. The CDR3 sequence: CASSHNRVRSGNTIYF. CDR3 DNA (partial): TGTGCCAGCTCACATAACAGGGTGAGATCTGGAAACACC. Full variable domain (missing parts from reference TRBV18 and TRBJ1-3): NAGVMQNPRHLVRRRGQEARLRCSPMKGHSHVYWYRQLPEEGLKFMVYLQKENIIDESGMPKERFSAEFPKEGPSILRIQQVVRGDSAAYFCASSHNRVRSGNTIYFGEGSWLTVV.

As regards this clone: The read stops 3 residues short of the end of the CDR3; the missing end is completed from the germline J gene. V gene TRBV5-1 combines with J gene TRBJ2-7; TRBD1 matches at 7 bases. J was trimmed by 6 bases and V by 4 bases; bases with no gene match: 7. Germline V CDR1 and CDR2: SGHRS, YFSETQ. There are 13 residues in the CDR3. CDR3 DNA, as far as it was read: TGCGCCAGCAGCCTACAGACAGGGCGCGAG. It encodes CASSLQTGRE. The whole CDR3 protein is CASSLQTGREQYF.

For this clone: The read falls 3 residues short of the CDR3 end, and the missing part is taken from the germline J gene. The chain has TRBV19 and TRBJ1-2; weak D call: TRBD1 (6 bases). The CDR3 runs to 15 residues. Germline values: CDR1 LNHDA, CDR2 SQIVND (reference sequence). V was clipped by 1 base and J by 5 bases, with 14 bases between them. The CDR3 reads CASSIVLDRSYGYTF. CDR3 DNA (partial): TGTGCCAGTAGTATAGTTCTTGACAGGTCGTATGGC.

To note about this clone: The read terminates 3 residues before the CDR3 end, so the remaining end is supplied by the germline J gene. The V and J genes are TRBV10-3 and TRBJ1-6; D might be TRBD1 (6 bases). The CDR3 is 19 amino acids. The germline gives CDR1 ENHRY, CDR2 SYGVKD. V was pared by 0 bases and J by 4 bases, with 19 bases between. This chain's CDR3 is CAISESRGGRFGYNSPLHF. CDR3 DNA, as far as it was read: TGTGCCATCAGTGAGTCGCGGGGGGGCAGGTTTGGATATAATTCACCC.

Points on this clone: The DNA ends 3 residues before the CDR3 does, and the rest of the CDR3 is filled in from the germline J gene. V and J are TRBV7-2 and TRBJ2-7; TRBD2 aligns across 7 bases. V gave up 2 bases and J gave up 2 bases; unmatched junction bases: 6. The CDR3 loop spans 15 amino acids. Germline values: CDR1 SGHTA, CDR2 FQGNSA. The CDR3: CASSLRDLAAYEQYF. Incomplete CDR3 DNA: TGTGCCAGCAGCTTACGGGATCTAGCGGCCTACGAG. The whole variable domain, remainder taken from reference TRBV7-2 and TRBJ2-7, is GAGVSQSPSNKVTEKGKDVELRCDPISGHTALYWYRQSLGQGLEFLIYFQGNSAPDKSGLPSDRFSAERTGGSVSTLTIQRTQQEDSAVYLCASSLRDLAAYEQYFGPGTRLTVT.

As to this clone: From the germline J gene comes the end of the CDR3, since the read stops 3 residues before it. This chain uses TRBV6-2 or TRBV6-3 with TRBJ1-2; D is possibly TRBD1 (5 bases). This CDR3 spans 14 amino acids. Trimming removed 4 bases from V and 4 bases from J, with 13 bases in between. Germline loops: CDR1 MNHEY, CDR2 SVGEGT. The CDR3: CASSSTRESYGYTF. Incomplete CDR3 DNA: TGTGCCAGCAGTTCAACCAGGGAAAGCTATGGC.

Considering frequency, this clone is medium-sized (0.01 to 0.1%). One end of the junction is discordant with germline, which a read error may explain. The part of the CDR3 DNA that was read is TGCGCCAGCAGCCAAGAGAAGACTAGCGGGGAAGACACAGATACG. Its protein is CASSQEKTSGEDTDT. The whole CDR3 reads CASSQEKTSGEDTDTQYF. This chain connects TRBV4-2 to TRBJ2-3, with 11 bases that match TRBD2. The CDR3 end falls 3 residues outside the read, so it is completed with the germline J gene. This CDR3 has 18 amino acids. The germline CDR1 and CDR2 sequences are LGHNA and YNFKEQ.